What follows is one TCR beta chain and its context. This entry comes from a study of cytomegalovirus exposure and HLA in healthy donors. V lost 7 bases to trimming and J lost 1 base, with 10 bases between them. The CDR3 contains 13 residues. From germline, CDR1 is MDHEN and CDR2 SYDVKM. Both 60 Vbeta primers and 13 Jbeta primers went into the PCR. Clones were read by immunoSEQ multiplex PCR, and TCRdb kept only the in-frame ones, dropping some. Of over 130,000 clones in the sample, around four fifths were seen once. The sample consisted of PBMCs. The V call is TRBV28, the J call TRBJ1-1; possible D gene TRBD1, 6 bases. This clonotype was obtained from a man in his thirties or forties in good health and CMV-seropositive. CDR3 region: CASTLGGNTEAFF. DNA of the CDR3: TGTGCCAGCACCCTAGGGGGGAACACTGAAGCTTTCTTT.